The 4 T cell receptor beta chains below were found in one sample sequenced in a study of post-analysis software for immune sequencing data. Overall study results and limits: Relative to controls, patients had several TRBV segments at higher frequency, with TRBV5-6, TRBV5-1 and TRBV20-1 among these.

Unique molecular identifiers were built into the TCR beta cDNA libraries. TCRdb re-called the PCR reads through MiXCR, storing one row per CDR3 protein. The sample holds a few hundred thousand distinct CDR3 sequences, 40% to 55% seen once. No antigen has been identified for these receptors. The source material was blood. The receptor set was obtained from a girl between 10 and 17 years old with multiple sclerosis.

This clonotype has only a few counts. V and J are TRBV12-3 or TRBV12-4 and TRBJ1-2; the D is unclear. The CDR3 sequence is 13 residues long. Between the trimmed V and J ends, which lost 0 bases and 5 bases, there was a span of 7 bases. CDR3 loop: CASSLAARYGYTF. The DNA for the CDR3 is TGTGCCAGCAGTTTAGCGGCCAGGTATGGCTACACCTTC.

The CDR3 loop is CASSLPATSGRDEQFF. The CDR3 coding sequence is TGCGCCAGCAGCTTGCCCGCGACTAGCGGGAGGGATGAGCAGTTCTTC. The V and J genes are TRBV5-1 and TRBJ2-1; 14 bases map to TRBD2. After removal of 1 base from V and 8 bases from J, the junction contained 5 bases not matched to a gene. Germline lookup yields CDR1 SGHRS and CDR2 YFSETQ. This CDR3 comprises 16 residues.

A note on this clonotype: At one boundary the junction diverges from the germline segment, which might be a read error. The gene calls are TRBV6-6 and TRBJ2-6; 11 bases are shared with TRBD1. Germline values: CDR1 MNHNY, CDR2 SVGAGI (reference sequence). This CDR3 spans 13 amino acids. The CDR3 DNA is TGTGCCAGCAGTGGGACAGGGGGCAACGTCCTGACTTTC. Encoded protein: CASSGTGGNVLTF.

A few counts support this clonotype. The chain joins TRBV12-3 or TRBV12-4 to TRBJ1-2; D is undetermined. The CDR3 length is 16 residues. V lost 7 bases to trimming and J lost 5 bases, with 23 bases between them. CDR3 region: CASTGLSDMDDYGYTF. The CDR3 nucleotides are TGTGCCAGCACCGGCTTGAGTGACATGGATGATTATGGCTACACCTTC.